These 16 T cell receptor beta chains were all obtained from the same sample, sequenced in a study of T cell changes during pregnancy in multiple sclerosis. This table comes from immunoSEQ multiplex PCR, and its TCRdb copy is limited to in-frame clones, with some not included. The sample lists some 60,000 clones; 90% to 95% were seen once. The starting material was peripheral blood, obtained before pregnancy. These receptors all come from a female donor with multiple sclerosis, enrolled in a pregnancy study.

This sequence joins TRBV4-2 and TRBJ2-3, with 9 bases identical to TRBD2. There are 17 residues in the CDR3. Losses at the gene ends were 2 bases for V and 0 bases for J; bases not matched to a gene: 6. Germline CDR1 LGHNA, CDR2 YNFKEQ. The DNA for the CDR3 is TGTGCCAGCAGCCAATCCCGACTAGCGGATAGCACAGATACGCAGTATTTT. Amino acids: CASSQSRLADSTDTQYF.

The V gene is TRBV6-5, the J gene TRBJ2-2; 10 bases fit TRBD2. Trimming cost V 2 bases and J 3 bases; bases outside gene matches: 0. This CDR3 has 15 amino acids. Per germline, CDR1 MNHEY and CDR2 SVGAGI. CDR3 bases: TGTGCCAGCAGTTACAGCGGGGGGGACACCGGGGAGCTGTTTTTT. Encoded protein: CASSYSGGDTGELFF.

By share, this clone counts as medium-sized (0.01 to 0.1%). The chain has TRBV29-1 and TRBJ1-1; TRBD1 aligns across 7 bases. V trimming: 7 bases; J trimming: 4 bases; junction bases outside the gene matches: 6. CDR3 size: 12 residues. CDR1 and CDR2 (germline): SQVTM, ANQGSEA. The chain's CDR3 is CSAKTGPTEAFF. The CDR3 region has the DNA TGCAGCGCCAAGACAGGGCCCACTGAAGCTTTCTTT.

This rearrangement joins TRBV18 to TRBJ2-6; 9 nucleotides line up with TRBD1. The CDR3 has 21 amino acids. Germline lookup yields CDR1 KGHSH and CDR2 LQKENI. V dropped 5 bases and J dropped 2; count of bases not matched to a gene: 19. The CDR3 DNA follows: TGTGCCAGCTCAAGGGTGTCCCCGGGACAGGGCTCCCTTACTGGGGCCAACGTCCTGACTTTC. It encodes CASSRVSPGQGSLTGANVLTF.

The chain employs TRBV7-9 and TRBJ1-5; 8 nucleotides align to TRBD1. V shed 5 bases and J 7 bases; nucleotides not matched to a gene: 13. The CDR3 contains 16 residues. Germline CDR1 is SEHNR and CDR2 is FQNEAQ (reference sequence). CDR3 sequence reads: CASSPVGGQERQPQHF. In DNA, the CDR3 is TGTGCCAGCAGCCCAGTTGGGGGACAGGAAAGACAGCCCCAGCATTTT.

The CDR3 DNA reads as TGTGCCAGCAGCCCACTTGAGCGGGGCGGGGAGCTGTTTTTT. Protein product: CASSPLERGGELFF. J is TRBJ2-2 and V is TRBV7-2; the match to TRBD2 covers 7 bases. V lost 5 bases, J lost 7 bases, and 7 bases stayed unmatched. CDR1 and CDR2 from the germline V gene are SGHTA and FQGNSA. This CDR3 comprises 14 residues.

This sequence joins TRBV30 and TRBJ1-1, with D perhaps matching TRBD1 (5 bases). Germline V CDR1 and CDR2: GTSNPN, SVGIG (reference sequence). The V end lost 3 bases, the J end lost 4 bases, and 12 bases lay between the germline ends. The CDR3 extends over 13 amino acids. The CDR3 loop is CAWRPQGITEAFF. The CDR3 nucleotides are TGTGCCTGGAGACCCCAGGGTATCACTGAAGCTTTCTTT. Together with reference TRBV30 and TRBJ1-1, the CDR3 gives the full variable domain: SQTIHQWPATLVQPVGSPLSLECTVEGTSNPNLYWYRQAAGRGLQLLFYSVGIGQISSEVPQNLSASRPQDRQFILSSKKLLLSDSGFYLCAWRPQGITEAFFGQGTRLTVV.

The rearrangement links TRBV6-1 to TRBJ1-3; 10 bases match TRBD1. The CDR3 length is 16 residues. J lost 3 bases, V lost 2 bases, and 4 bases had no gene match. Germline assignment: CDR1 MNHNS and CDR2 SASEGT. The CDR3 reads CASSEWTGGIGNTIYF. CDR3 DNA sequence: TGTGCCAGCAGTGAATGGACAGGGGGAATTGGAAACACCATATATTTT.

The chain employs TRBV7-9 and TRBJ1-2; no clear D. CDR3 length: 13 amino acids. V lost 6 bases to trimming and J lost 8 bases, with 16 bases between them. Per the germline V gene, CDR1 is SEHNR and CDR2 is FQNEAQ (reference sequence). Here the CDR3 reads CASRNEDRGGYTF. The CDR3 bases are TGTGCCAGCAGGAACGAGGACCGCGGGGGCTACACCTTC.

The J gene is TRBJ2-1, the V gene TRBV9; 14 bases map to TRBD2. CDR3 size: 14 residues. Germline V gene data show CDR1 as SGDLS and CDR2 as YYNGEE. V gave up 5 bases and J gave up 10 bases; unmatched junction bases: 5. The CDR3 region has the DNA TGTGCCAGCAGTGGACTAGCGGGGGGCGGGGAGCAGTTCTTC. Protein: CASSGLAGGGEQFF.

The V and J genes are TRBV5-1 and TRBJ1-4; TRBD1 agrees at 10 bases. Losses at the gene ends were 4 bases for V and 0 bases for J; bases not matched to a gene: 6. The CDR3 runs 17 residues. CDR1 is SGHRS and CDR2 is YFSETQ in the germline V gene. CDR3 protein: CASSGGTGVATNEKLFF. The CDR3 DNA is TGCGCCAGCAGCGGCGGGACAGGGGTTGCAACTAATGAAAAACTGTTTTTT.

The rearrangement links TRBV4-3 to TRBJ1-1; perhaps TRBD1 as D (5 bases). V was clipped by 1 base and J by 10 bases, with 13 bases between them. The CDR3 sequence is 13 residues long. Germline V gives CDR1 LGHNA, CDR2 YSLEER. The CDR3, as DNA: TGCGCCAGCAGCCAAGCTCCGGGGGAGGGAGCTTTCTTT. Its protein product is CASSQAPGEGAFF.

The chain combines TRBV7-9 with TRBJ2-1, with D possibly TRBD2 on 5 matching bases. V shed 5 bases and J shed 13 bases, with 15 bases lying between them. The CDR3 totals 12 residues. Germline V gives CDR1 SEHNR, CDR2 FQNEAQ (reference sequence). CDR3 bases: TGTGCCAGCAGCCTTCCCCGGACGGGACAGTTCTTC. Its translation: CASSLPRTGQFF.

This chain connects TRBV7-2 to TRBJ1-1, with no clear D. The CDR3 totals 19 residues. Trimming took off 0 bases at V and 2 bases at J, with 22 bases between the two ends. Germline loops: CDR1 SGHTA, CDR2 FQGNSA. DNA for the CDR3: TGTGCCAGCAGCTTAGCCCCCGGGATTCCGGCACCACTTAACACTGAAGCTTTCTTT. Protein: CASSLAPGIPAPLNTEAFF.

This sequence joins TRBV18 and TRBJ1-6; 10 positions agree with TRBD1. V shed 8 bases and J 8 bases; nucleotides not matched to a gene: 6. CDR3 size: 14 residues. CDR1 and CDR2 (germline): KGHSH, LQKENI. DNA for the CDR3: TGTGCCAGCCAGCACGGGACAGGGGATTCACCCCTCCACTTT. Translating it yields CASQHGTGDSPLHF.

This clone was detected only once. The rearrangement joins TRBV5-1 to TRBJ2-4, with 8 bases matching TRBD1. This CDR3 is built from 16 residues. Trimming cost V 1 base and J 9 bases; bases outside gene matches: 12. Per germline, CDR1 SGHRS and CDR2 YFSETQ. The CDR3 is CASSLLAGGVDTIQYF. Written as DNA, the CDR3 is TGCGCCAGCAGCTTGCTTGCAGGGGGCGTAGATACCATTCAGTACTTC.